The source of this T cell receptor (beta chain) is a study of post-analysis software for immune sequencing data (dated by TCRdb to the mid-2010s). Some background on the complete study: Relapsing-remitting, secondary progressive and progressive-relapsing multiple sclerosis were recorded as disease courses, and subtype annotation was lacking for some patients. Patient repertoires were compared against about a dozen previously published healthy control repertoires from donors aged about 6 to 27 years. A subset of samples was prepared in parallel using single-end sample barcoding, then pooled and co-amplified after Illumina adapter ligation. Broad study findings and their caveats: Multiple sclerosis patients had significantly lower normalized Chao1 diversity than controls, a result that suggests substantial peripheral T-cell clonal expansion. The control group was slightly older than the multiple sclerosis patient group. When samples were clustered directly using the F measure, samples prepared in the same batch co-clustered strongly, which prompted a batch-effect correction.

A remark on this clonotype: This receptor's antigen is unknown. No clone much larger than this one lies a single base away; base qualities are absent.

Libraries came from PCR. The data were produced on an Illumina HiSeq 2500. Unique molecular identifiers were incorporated into TCR beta cDNA libraries to reduce PCR and sequencing biases. Approximately 500,000 cDNA molecules were obtained per 1 to 10 million input T cells, so each molecule approximated one T cell. The patient libraries were prepared and sequenced using the same protocol as the earlier healthy control dataset. Samples belonging to the same batch were prepared together, multiplexed and sequenced on a shared HiSeq lane. Per the original workflow: Raw barcoded reads were processed with MIGEC, discarding single-read molecular identifier groups before consensus assembly and CDR3 extraction. VDJtools was used for post-analysis of the clonotype tables, and diversity was normalized by down-sampling every dataset to the size of the smallest sample. To correct batch-related cross-sample contamination, repertoire overlap clustering matched CDR3 amino acid sequences but not nucleotide sequences. Clones were called with MiXCR by TCRdb after fastp trimmed the public reads at Q25, and only in-frame beta chains were retained. Identical CDR3 proteins give one entry, which carries the most common genes and DNA. The V and J calls and clone size come from TCRdb's table, not from the authors' own analysis. This sample has 800,000 to 950,000 distinct CDR3 sequences in its table, and around 50% of those were observed once. Jointly, the top ten make up over 4% of the sample.

To demonstrate the VDJtools post-analysis software, the study profiled TCR beta repertoires from the peripheral blood of around 13 young patients with multiple sclerosis. The patients with multiple sclerosis were children and adolescents between 6 and 15 years of age. This sequence originates from a girl aged 5-17 years with multiple sclerosis. Sequenced input: blood.

CDR3 protein: CASSQEGQRAFF. The DNA sequence reads TGTGCCAGCAGCCAAGAGGGACAGAGGGCTTTCTTT. The chain employs TRBV3-1 and TRBJ1-1; 7 nucleotides in the junction match TRBD1. From its cysteine to its phenylalanine, the CDR3 spans 12 amino acids. The retained sequence is limited to the CDR3, 36 bases, with the frame set at the first base. Here V drops 0 bases and J drops 11 bases, and the junction holds 3 bases not matched to any gene. Reading the germline V gene (reference sequence) gives CDR1 LGHDT and CDR2 YNNKEL.